These 18 T cell receptor beta chains came from one sample sequenced in a study of blood T cell repertoires in COVID-19. Measured with immunoSEQ multiplex PCR; TCRdb has only the in-frame clones, and not every one. The data contain hundreds of thousands of clones, 80% to 90% of them singletons. The source material was PBMCs or T cells enriched from blood (not recorded which). All receptors come from a middle-aged woman with acute COVID-19.

The chain employs TRBV28 and TRBJ1-1; a possible D gene is TRBD1 (6 bases). The V gene lost 4 bases and the J gene lost 4 bases, with 16 bases spanning the gap. The V gene's germline CDR1 is MDHEN and CDR2 SYDVKM. The CDR3 is 15 residues long. CDR3 sequence reads: CASSSVPQGSTEAFF. The CDR3 DNA reads as TGTGCCAGCAGTTCAGTCCCACAGGGTTCCACTGAAGCTTTCTTT.

The chain recombines TRBV5-1 with TRBJ2-1; a possible D gene is TRBD1 (6 bases). In germline, CDR1 is SGHRS, CDR2 YFSETQ. Trimming pared 4 bases from V and 1 base from J, leaving 12 bases between. This CDR3 has 15 residues. The CDR3 is CASSPGQNSYNEQFF. Here the CDR3 DNA reads TGCGCCAGCAGCCCAGGACAGAATTCCTACAATGAGCAGTTCTTC.

This sequence joins TRBV24-1 and TRBJ2-1; possibly TRBD2 for D (5 bases). V lost 4 bases and J lost 7, with 16 bases in between. This CDR3 comprises 15 residues. Germline loops: CDR1 KGHDR, CDR2 SFDVKD. The CDR3 loop reads CATSEPDWRRNEQFF. CDR3 sequence (DNA): TGTGCCACCAGTGAGCCTGACTGGAGGCGGAATGAGCAGTTCTTC.

This rearrangement joins TRBV30 to TRBJ1-3; D gene unclear. The CDR3 runs 14 residues. Per germline, CDR1 GTSNPN and CDR2 SVGIG (reference sequence). Deletions cut 2 bases from V and 2 bases from J, with 10 bases between. Here the CDR3 reads CAWSLGVAGNTIYF. The CDR3, as DNA: TGTGCCTGGAGTCTGGGAGTTGCTGGAAACACCATATATTTT.

This chain connects TRBV5-8 to TRBJ1-1, with D possibly being TRBD1 (5 bases). CDR3 length: 14 residues. CDR1 is SGHTS and CDR2 is YDEGEE in the germline V gene. The germline V and J ends were trimmed by 0 bases and 11 bases, with 17 bases remaining between them. CDR3 region: CASSLVGAPGGAFF. The CDR3 DNA sequence: TGTGCCAGCAGCTTGGTTGGGGCACCCGGAGGGGCTTTCTTT.

The V call is TRBV4-1, the J call TRBJ2-1; 8 nucleotides agree with TRBD1. CDR1 is MGHRA and CDR2 is YSYEKL in the germline V gene. The junction had 12 bases not matched to a gene; V was cut back by 5 bases and J by 6 bases. This CDR3 comprises 16 residues. In DNA form, the CDR3 reads TGCGCCAGCAGCACCCCCGCGGGACAGGTTGTCAATGAGCAGTTCTTC. This encodes CASSTPAGQVVNEQFF.

On this clone: Germline and junction disagree at one end, which may indicate a read error. The V call is TRBV6-1, the J call TRBJ1-6, with unresolved D. The CDR3 extends over 13 amino acids. Per the germline V gene, CDR1 is MNHNS and CDR2 is SASEGT. CDR3 in amino acids: CASREGRVLPLHF. CDR3 in DNA: TGTGCCAGCAGGGAAGGACGGGTCCTACCCCTCCACTTT.

The rearrangement joins TRBV11-3 to TRBJ1-1, with D maybe TRBD1 (5 bases). The CDR3 extends over 15 amino acids. Germline V gene sequence: CDR1 SGHNT, CDR2 YENEEA. The V gene lost 5 bases and the J gene lost 1 base, with 14 bases spanning the gap. The CDR3: CASSPETDPNTEAFF. Written as DNA, the CDR3 is TGTGCCAGCAGCCCGGAGACAGACCCGAACACTGAAGCTTTCTTT. The variable domain in full, completed from reference TRBV11-3 and TRBJ1-1, reads EAGVVQSPRYKIIEKKQPVAFWCNPISGHNTLYWYLQNLGQGPELLIRYENEEAVDDSQLPKDRFSAERLKGVDSTLKIQPAELGDSAVYLCASSPETDPNTEAFFGQGTRLTVV.

The chain is built from TRBV9 and TRBJ2-2, with D uncertain. CDR1 is SGDLS and CDR2 is YYNGEE in the germline V gene. The CDR3 extends over 14 amino acids. The V and J ends lost 4 bases and 0 bases respectively, with 7 bases between them. The CDR3 reads CASSPRPNTGELFF. CDR3 sequence (DNA): TGTGCCAGCAGCCCCAGGCCGAACACCGGGGAGCTGTTTTTT. The variable domain in full, with the rest retrieved from reference TRBV9 and TRBJ2-2, is DSGVTQTPKHLITATGQRVTLRCSPRSGDLSVYWYQQSLDQGLQFLIQYYNGEERAKGNILERFSAQQFPDLHSELNLSSLELGDSALYFCASSPRPNTGELFFGEGSRLTVL.

This chain joins TRBV19 and TRBJ1-1; D is unclear. The CDR3 covers 15 residues. V was clipped by 6 bases and J by 0 bases, with 14 bases between them. Germline V gives CDR1 LNHDA, CDR2 SQIVND (reference sequence). Here the CDR3 reads CASSRTELMNTEAFF. Written as DNA, the CDR3 is TGTGCCAGTAGCAGGACTGAGCTTATGAACACTGAAGCTTTCTTT.

The chain joins TRBV6-5 to TRBJ2-2; 9 bases line up with TRBD1. The CDR3 has 15 amino acids. The J segment lost 6 bases and the V segment lost 8 bases, leaving 10 bases of the junction unmatched. The germline V gene has CDR1 MNHEY and CDR2 SVGAGI. This CDR3 reads CASRPGTGSPGELFF. The CDR3 DNA reads as TGTGCCAGCCGACCCGGGACAGGGTCGCCCGGGGAGCTGTTTTTT.

The chain combines TRBV2 with TRBJ1-1; 8 bases line up with TRBD1. Germline V gives CDR1 SNHLY, CDR2 FYNNEI. Losses at the gene ends were 7 bases for V and 4 bases for J; bases not matched to a gene: 8. This CDR3 region has 14 residues. This CDR3 is CASTRTGRFTEAFF. DNA for the CDR3: TGTGCCAGCACGAGGACAGGGCGATTCACTGAAGCTTTCTTT.

This clone has only one observation. The chain has TRBV2 and TRBJ2-1, with 8 bases aligning to TRBD2. This CDR3 has 16 amino acids. The V gene end was trimmed by 4 bases and the J gene end by 0 bases; junction bases not matched to a gene: 5. Germline V lookup: CDR1 SNHLY, CDR2 FYNNEI. The CDR3 coding sequence is TGTGCCAGCAGTGTTCGCGGGGGGAGCTCCTACAATGAGCAGTTCTTC. Translation: CASSVRGGSSYNEQFF.

The CDR3 is CASSQDRILIWLAAVQETQYF. DNA of the CDR3: TGTGCCAGCAGCCAAGATAGAATCCTTATATGGCTAGCGGCAGTTCAAGAGACCCAGTACTTC. The V gene is TRBV3-1 (or the pseudogene TRBV3-2), the J gene TRBJ2-5; 7 nucleotides agree with TRBD2. V lost 0 bases and J lost 2; bases outside the gene matches: 21. The CDR3 runs to 21 residues. CDR1 and CDR2 from the germline V gene are LGHDT and YNNKEL (reference sequence).

The rearrangement links TRBV27 to TRBJ1-1; no reliable D call. The germline V gene has CDR1 MNHEY and CDR2 SMNVEV (reference sequence). Trimming pared 2 bases from V and 4 bases from J, leaving 14 bases between. This CDR3 comprises 15 residues. CDR3 sequence (DNA): TGTGCCAGCAGTTTAACCTCCCCGAGGGTCACTGAAGCTTTCTTT. Protein product: CASSLTSPRVTEAFF.

The J gene is TRBJ2-5, the V gene TRBV27; 10 bases map to TRBD2. The V segment lost 2 bases and the J segment 0 bases; nucleotides outside the gene matches: 9. The CDR3 has 18 amino acids. Germline V lookup: CDR1 MNHEY, CDR2 SMNVEV (reference sequence). The CDR3 coding sequence is TGTGCCAGCAGTTTAAAGGCTAGCGGGAGCGCAAACCAAGAGACCCAGTACTTC. This codes for CASSLKASGSANQETQYF.

V gene TRBV13 combines with J gene TRBJ1-2; perhaps TRBD1 as D (5 bases). This CDR3 spans 17 amino acids. Germline V gene sequence: CDR1 PRHDT, CDR2 FYEKMQ (reference sequence). Deletions cut 5 bases from V and 4 bases from J, with 23 bases between. DNA for the CDR3: TGTGCCAGCAGCCCGCCCGTAGACAGCCGGGTTAGCTATGGCTACACCTTC. Translating gives CASSPPVDSRVSYGYTF.

J is TRBJ2-6 and V is TRBV11-3; D is ambiguous. V was clipped by 2 bases and J by 2 bases, with 7 bases between them. CDR3 length: 15 residues. The V gene's germline CDR1 is SGHNT and CDR2 YENEEA. The CDR3 here is CASSLIQAGANVLTF. The DNA of the CDR3 is TGTGCCAGCAGCTTAATCCAGGCTGGGGCCAACGTCCTGACTTTC.